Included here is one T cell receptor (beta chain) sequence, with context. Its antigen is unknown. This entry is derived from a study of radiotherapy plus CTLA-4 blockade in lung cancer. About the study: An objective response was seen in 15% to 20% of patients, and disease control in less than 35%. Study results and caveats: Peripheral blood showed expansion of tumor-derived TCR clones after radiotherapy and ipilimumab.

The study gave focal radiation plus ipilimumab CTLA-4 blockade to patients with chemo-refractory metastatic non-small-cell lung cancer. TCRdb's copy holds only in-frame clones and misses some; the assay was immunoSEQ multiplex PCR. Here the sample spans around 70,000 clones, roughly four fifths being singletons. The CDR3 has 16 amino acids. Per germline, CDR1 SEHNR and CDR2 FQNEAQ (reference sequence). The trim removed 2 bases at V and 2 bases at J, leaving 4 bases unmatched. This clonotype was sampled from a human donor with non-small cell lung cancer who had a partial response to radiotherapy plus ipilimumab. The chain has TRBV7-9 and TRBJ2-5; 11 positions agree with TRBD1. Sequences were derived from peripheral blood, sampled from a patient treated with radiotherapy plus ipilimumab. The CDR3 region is CASSLSDRGLQETQYF. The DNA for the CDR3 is TGTGCCAGCAGCTTATCGGACAGGGGGCTTCAAGAGACCCAGTACTTC.